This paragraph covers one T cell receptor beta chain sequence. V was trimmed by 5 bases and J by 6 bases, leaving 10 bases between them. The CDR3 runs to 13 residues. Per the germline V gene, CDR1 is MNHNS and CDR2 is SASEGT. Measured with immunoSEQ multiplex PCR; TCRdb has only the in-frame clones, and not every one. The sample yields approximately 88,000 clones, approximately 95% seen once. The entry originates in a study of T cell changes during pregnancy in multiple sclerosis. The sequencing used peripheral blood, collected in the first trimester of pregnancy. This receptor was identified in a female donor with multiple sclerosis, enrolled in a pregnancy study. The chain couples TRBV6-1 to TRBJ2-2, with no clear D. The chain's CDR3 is CASSMYRAGELFF. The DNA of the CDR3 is TGTGCCAGCAGTATGTACAGAGCCGGGGAGCTGTTTTTT.